This T cell receptor beta chain was recorded in a study of blood T cells in healthy people across ages. The sample, about 9.2 milliliters of peripheral blood, was drawn from each donor. PBMCs were isolated at a quantity of at least 7 million per sample. A second PCR of roughly 7 to 11 cycles used a sample-barcoded 5' primer and a J-beta primer mix. In TCRdb, the 5' RACE reads were re-called with MiXCR into one record per CDR3 protein. This table holds some 760,000 distinct CDR3 sequences, more than 20% found once. Per germline, CDR1 MNHNS and CDR2 SASEGT. The CDR3 length is 14 residues. Germline trimming cut 7 bases from V and 7 bases from J; bases unmatched to any gene: 11. Another study also made use of these data, one on T cells of mothers and their children. That report adds: RNA that had been extracted went wholly into cDNA synthesis, at about 1.5 ug per 15 ul. There were no persistent microchimeric T cell clones detected.

This receptor was taken from a boy between 10 and 17 years old in good health. The sequencing sample was made of blood. The V and J genes are TRBV6-1 and TRBJ1-1, with 8 bases lining up with TRBD1. The CDR3 DNA reads as TGTGCCAGCATCATATCAGGGGGCTTTGATGAAGCTTTCTTT. Its translation: CASIISGGFDEAFF.